In this sample, the clone carrying this T cell receptor (beta chain) turned up once. The source of the sample is a study of blood T cell repertoires in COVID-19. This table comes from immunoSEQ multiplex PCR, and its TCRdb copy is limited to in-frame clones, with some not included. The table shows approximately 74,000 clones, with under 95% occurring only once. Trimming removed 1 base from V and 5 bases from J; junction bases left unmatched: 2. Germline V gives CDR1 KGHSH, CDR2 LQKENI. The CDR3 length is 15 residues. The chain uses TRBV18 and TRBJ2-1; 10 positions agree with TRBD2. Sequencing used peripheral blood. The receptor was derived from a woman aged 55-70 years with active COVID-19. CDR3 sequence: CASSPLAGGNNEQFF. The CDR3 coding sequence is TGTGCCAGCTCACCACTAGCGGGAGGTAACAATGAGCAGTTCTTC.